These 23 T cell receptor beta chains came from one sample sequenced in a study of identifying expanded T cells in peripheral blood. Repertoires were generated with immunoSEQ multiplex PCR, while TCRdb's copy carries only in-frame clones and drops some. This table has 110,000 or so clones, 88% appearing once. Sequenced input: blood. Every receptor here comes from a person aged 18 to 69 in good health.

The J gene is TRBJ2-7, the V gene TRBV11-2; TRBD2 is a possible D gene (5 bases). V was cut by 5 bases and J by 2 bases, with 13 bases left in between. The CDR3 is 14 amino acids. Germline CDR1 reads SGHAT; CDR2 reads FQNNGV. The CDR3 bases are TGTGCCAGCAGCCCCTTGGCGGGCGCCTACGAGCAGTACTTC. Translation: CASSPLAGAYEQYF.

This chain links TRBV5-4 with TRBJ1-3; no definite D call. CDR1 and CDR2 from the germline V gene are SGHNT and YYREEE (reference sequence). V shed 1 base and J shed 0 bases, with 5 bases lying between them. The CDR3 extends over 14 amino acids. The CDR3, as DNA: TGTGCCAGCAGCTTGTGGGCCTCTGGAAACACCATATATTTT. Amino acids: CASSLWASGNTIYF.

This clone was seen just once. The gene calls are TRBV19 and TRBJ1-1; D not certain. Germline assignment: CDR1 LNHDA and CDR2 SQIVND (reference sequence). This CDR3 has 14 residues. V lost 5 bases and J lost 3, with 13 bases in between. The CDR3 DNA is TGTGCCAGTAGTTCCGGGCCTTTTGACACTGAAGCTTTCTTT. Protein sequence: CASSSGPFDTEAFF.

This clone was picked up a small number of times. A far larger clone differs by one base, so this is likely a read error. The V and J genes are TRBV5-6 and TRBJ1-1; D is possibly TRBD1 (5 bases). Per germline, CDR1 SGHDT and CDR2 YYEEEE. The V end lost 1 base, the J end lost 4 bases, and 11 bases lay between the germline ends. This CDR3 is 14 amino acids long. The CDR3 loop reads CASSLSGAATEAFF. CDR3 nucleotide sequence: TGTGCCAGCAGCTTGAGCGGGGCAGCCACTGAAGCTTTCTTT.

DNA for the CDR3: TGTGCCAGCAGGCCCGGGCCCGCAGGCTATGGCTACACCTTC. It translates to CASRPGPAGYGYTF. The chain carries TRBV27 and TRBJ1-2; D remains ambiguous. In germline, CDR1 is MNHEY, CDR2 SMNVEV (reference sequence). The V end was cut by 6 bases, the J end by 4 bases, with 15 bases between. CDR3 length: 14 amino acids.

This clone appeared a few times. The V and J genes are TRBV5-1 and TRBJ2-5; 10 bases map to TRBD2. Trimming took 4 bases from V and 0 from J; bases not matched to a gene: 12. The germline V gene has CDR1 SGHRS and CDR2 YFSETQ. The CDR3 spans 18 residues. CDR3: CASSPYGLAGAYQETQYF. The CDR3 DNA is TGCGCCAGCAGCCCCTATGGGCTAGCGGGGGCCTACCAAGAGACCCAGTACTTC. Supplemented by reference TRBV5-1 and TRBJ2-5, the full variable domain reads KAGVTQTPRYLIKTRGQQVTLSCSPISGHRSVSWYQQTPGQGLQFLFEYFSETQRNKGNFPGRFSGRQFSNSRSEMNVSTLELGDSALYLCASSPYGLAGAYQETQYFGPGTRLLVL.

This clone occurred once. The chain carries TRBV25-1 and TRBJ1-2; D is unresolved. Germline values: CDR1 MGHDK, CDR2 SYGVNS. CDR3 length equals 13 residues. V was cut by 5 bases and J by 0 bases, with 7 bases left in between. The CDR3 is CASSPTPNYGYTF. The CDR3 DNA sequence: TGTGCCAGCAGTCCTACCCCTAACTATGGCTACACCTTC.

The genes are TRBV7-7 and TRBJ2-7; weak D call: TRBD2 (6 bases). The CDR3 spans 15 residues. V was trimmed by 1 base and J by 0 bases, leaving 10 bases between them. Germline CDR1 and CDR2: SSHAT and FNYEAQ (reference sequence). CDR3 bases: TGTGCCAGCAGCTTAGTGGAGGACTACTCCTACGAGCAGTACTTC. Residues: CASSLVEDYSYEQYF.

This sequence joins TRBV9 and TRBJ2-2; 8 bases align to TRBD2. Unmatched junction bases numbered 11, after V lost 2 bases and J lost 2 bases. The CDR3 runs to 18 residues. Germline CDR1 and CDR2: SGDLS and YYNGEE. The CDR3 nucleotides read TGTGCCAGCAGCGTCGAACGAGCGGGACTAGTCAACACCGGGGAGCTGTTTTTT. Amino acid sequence: CASSVERAGLVNTGELFF.

The chain is built from TRBV27 and TRBJ2-7, with 7 bases that match TRBD1. Germline V lookup: CDR1 MNHEY, CDR2 SMNVEV (reference sequence). CDR3 length: 16 amino acids. The V gene end was trimmed by 6 bases and the J gene end by 7 bases; junction bases not matched to a gene: 18. This CDR3 reads CASSSGIGTAKREQYF. For the CDR3, the DNA is TGTGCCAGCAGCTCCGGTATCGGGACAGCTAAGAGGGAGCAGTACTTC.

This sequence joins TRBV29-1 and TRBJ1-1; D is ambiguous. Germline values: CDR1 SQVTM, CDR2 ANQGSEA. The V end was cut by 3 bases, the J end by 1 base, with 9 bases between. The CDR3 has 13 amino acids. The CDR3 DNA reads as TGCAGCGTTGATAAACATACGAACACTGAAGCTTTCTTT. Encoded protein: CSVDKHTNTEAFF.

The chain uses TRBV2 and TRBJ2-7; TRBD2 matches 7 bases. The V and J ends lost 7 bases and 3 bases, in that order; junction bases with no gene match: 18. The CDR3 spans 17 residues. From germline, CDR1 is SNHLY and CDR2 FYNNEI. The CDR3 spells CASTRGETQRRDYEQYF. In nucleotides, the CDR3 is TGTGCCAGCACCCGGGGGGAGACTCAGCGGAGGGACTACGAGCAGTACTTC. The full variable domain, completed using reference TRBV2 and TRBJ2-7, is EPEVTQTPSHQVTQMGQEVILRCVPISNHLYFYWYRQILGQKVEFLVSFYNNEISEKSEIFDDQFSVERPDGSNFTLKIRSTKLEDSAMYFCASTRGETQRRDYEQYFGPGTRLTVT.

This clone was recorded a few times. The gene calls are TRBV7-2 and TRBJ2-7; 10 bases map to TRBD1. Germline CDR1 reads SGHTA; CDR2 reads FQGNSA. The V gene end was trimmed by 1 base and the J gene end by 6 bases; junction bases not matched to a gene: 6. This CDR3 has 15 amino acids. CDR3 in DNA: TGTGCCAGCAGCTTAGTCAAGGGACAGGGGTTCGAGCAGTACTTC. Translated: CASSLVKGQGFEQYF.

The V and J genes are TRBV15 and TRBJ1-1, with D hard to call. The CDR3 extends over 12 amino acids. The ends were cut back, 6 bases at V and 0 bases at J, with 5 bases in the middle. CDR1 is LNHNV and CDR2 is YYDKDF in the germline V gene (reference sequence). In DNA, the CDR3 is TGTGCCACCAGTTACCTGAACACTGAAGCTTTCTTT. This translates into CATSYLNTEAFF.

This chain uses TRBV7-2 with TRBJ2-7; 12 nucleotides match TRBD2. CDR3 length equals 15 residues. Germline V gives CDR1 SGHTA, CDR2 FQGNSA. Losses at the gene ends were 6 bases for V and 0 bases for J; bases not matched to a gene: 3. The CDR3 DNA reads TGTGCCAGCAGTGGACTAGCGGGGAGCTCCTACGAGCAGTACTTC. Translated: CASSGLAGSSYEQYF.

The chain has TRBV28 and TRBJ1-3; D gene unclear. Looked up from germline, CDR1 is MDHEN and CDR2 is SYDVKM. The CDR3 extends over 14 amino acids. V lost 2 bases and J 8 bases, leaving 13 bases between the germline ends. CDR3: CASSLPGTGDTIYF. The CDR3 nucleotides read TGTGCCAGCAGTTTACCAGGAACTGGGGACACCATATATTTT.

The chain links TRBV10-1 to TRBJ2-7; a possible D gene is TRBD1 (5 bases). In germline, CDR1 is WNHNN, CDR2 SYGVQD (reference sequence). The CDR3 spans 13 residues. The V end was cut by 4 bases, the J end by 2 bases, with 9 bases between. CDR3 coding DNA: TGCGCCAGCAGTGGGGGCCTTCCCTACGAGCAGTACTTC. This encodes CASSGGLPYEQYF.

The gene calls are TRBV10-3 and TRBJ1-5; D is undetermined. Germline V lookup: CDR1 ENHRY, CDR2 SYGVKD. Trimming left V 3 bases short and J 4 bases short, with 10 bases between. There are 14 residues in the CDR3. The CDR3 region is CAISDGVGNQPQHF. CDR3 coding DNA: TGTGCCATCAGTGATGGGGTTGGGAATCAGCCCCAGCATTTT.

CDR3 residues: CASRSTSRGGQETQYF. CDR3 DNA: TGTGCCAGTAGGTCGACGTCCAGGGGGGGCCAAGAGACCCAGTACTTC. This chain uses TRBV19 with TRBJ2-5; D is possibly TRBD1 or TRBD2 (7 bases each). Per germline, CDR1 LNHDA and CDR2 SQIVND (reference sequence). CDR3 size: 16 residues. V lost 6 bases and J 1 base, leaving 18 bases between the germline ends. Full variable domain (rest looked up from reference TRBV19 and TRBJ2-5): DGGITQSPKYLFRKEGQNVTLSCEQNLNHDAMYWYRQDPGQGLRLIYYSQIVNDFQKGDIAEGYSVSREKKESFPLTVTSAQKNPTAFYLCASRSTSRGGQETQYFGPGTRLLVL.

Only a few counts were recorded for this clone. J is TRBJ1-5 and V is TRBV2; maybe TRBD1 (5 bases). CDR3 length: 15 residues. CDR1 and CDR2 from the germline V gene are SNHLY and FYNNEI. V was shortened by 7 bases and J by 3 bases, with 16 bases between the two germline ends. DNA for the CDR3: TGTGCCAGCACTCCAGACAGTCAATTCAATCAGCCCCAGCATTTT. It translates to CASTPDSQFNQPQHF.

The rearrangement uses TRBV9 and TRBJ2-3; perhaps TRBD1 as D (6 bases). The CDR3 consists of 14 residues. The germline V gene has CDR1 SGDLS and CDR2 YYNGEE. The germline V and J ends were trimmed by 3 bases and 1 base, with 9 bases remaining between them. CDR3 sequence reads: CASSARQGTDTQYF. As DNA, the CDR3 is TGTGCCAGCAGCGCAAGACAGGGCACAGATACGCAGTATTTT.

This chain connects TRBV28 to TRBJ2-2; a possible D gene is TRBD1 (6 bases). The CDR3 is 15 amino acids. In germline, CDR1 is MDHEN, CDR2 SYDVKM. Trimming removed 7 bases at V and 0 bases at J, with 12 bases between. CDR3 DNA: TGTGCCAGCAAAAGGACAGCCACGAACACCGGGGAGCTGTTTTTT. This sequence encodes CASKRTATNTGELFF.

Points on this clone: Other DNA sequences of this sample code for an identical CDR3. The genes are TRBV5-4 and TRBJ2-1, with 7 nucleotides matching TRBD2. The trim removed 0 bases at V and 3 bases at J, leaving 3 bases unmatched. This CDR3 has 15 residues. The V gene's germline CDR1 is SGHNT and CDR2 YYREEE (reference sequence). The CDR3 DNA sequence: TGTGCCAGCAGCTTGGTTTCTAGCGGCTACAATGAGCAGTTCTTC. It encodes CASSLVSSGYNEQFF.